The T cell receptor beta chain under discussion was sequenced for a study of cytomegalovirus exposure and HLA in healthy donors. Study-level results: According to a later analysis, donors in an Asian-associated ancestry cluster reportedly had fewer N-insertions than the roughly 630-donor mean. Presence/absence analyses assumed roughly uniform sequencing depth across donors, which may not hold. Earlier analysis looked at TCR beta V segments, and most were productive about 87% or about 30% of the time. TCR beta chain V- and J-gene trimming was linked, in a later analysis, to a missense variant in DCLRE1C.

The PCR used 60 Vbeta and 13 Jbeta primers. Some clones are missing from TCRdb's copy, which holds only in-frame ones; the method was immunoSEQ multiplex PCR. Recorded here are about 110,000 clones; the top ten clones represent 6.8%. For this clone: Its antigen is undetermined.

V lost 7 bases, J lost 5 bases, and 12 bases lay in between. CDR1 is WNHNN, CDR2 SYGVQD, per germline (reference sequence). The CDR3 consists of 13 residues. This TCR was sampled from a man aged 35 to 55 in good health and CMV-seropositive. The V call is TRBV10-1, the J call TRBJ1-5, with D maybe TRBD1 (5 bases). Sequenced material: PBMCs. Here the CDR3 DNA reads TGCGCCAGCAATCAGGGTTGGGATCAGCCCCAGCATTTT. It codes for CASNQGWDQPQHF.